The sequence of this T cell receptor beta chain was determined in a study of blood T cells in healthy people across ages. The total RNA that was extracted per sample amounted to at least 5 micrograms. Comment on this clonotype: Antigen unknown.

The CDR3 has 16 residues. The V gene end was trimmed by 6 bases and the J gene end by 2 bases; junction bases not matched to a gene: 10. The germline V gene has CDR1 DFQATT and CDR2 SNEGSKA (reference sequence). Findings and limits, study-wide: Estimates of total diversity, which came from one million sequenced T cells, were considered to be underestimates.

A sample-barcoded 5' primer and a J-beta primer mix were used in a second PCR of about 7 to 11 cycles. A single record per CDR3 protein comes from TCRdb applying MiXCR to the 5' RACE reads. The data contain approximately 670,000 distinct CDR3 sequences, approximately 40% of them seen just once; the ten biggest clones take up about 32%. The sequenced sample consisted of blood. V usage is TRBV20-1 and J usage is TRBJ2-3; 11 bases line up with TRBD1. This TCR came from a man aged 80 or over in good health. CDR3 region: CSAQLRDRGFTDTQYF. The DNA for the CDR3 is TGCAGTGCGCAACTGAGGGACAGGGGGTTCACAGATACGCAGTATTTT.